The source of this TCR beta chain is a study of cytomegalovirus exposure and HLA in healthy donors. The CDR3 runs 14 residues. Germline V gene data show CDR1 as MDHEN and CDR2 as SYDVKM. Trimming took off 5 bases at V and 0 bases at J, with 11 bases between the two ends. The repertoire was sequenced with immunoSEQ multiplex PCR; TCRdb's copy has only in-frame clones and lacks some. The data show a few hundred thousand clones, roughly 90% seen once. The TCR was taken from a woman aged 18-30 years in good health and CMV-seronegative. This sequence joins TRBV28 and TRBJ2-7; the D gene is possibly TRBD2 (5 bases). Sequencing used PBMCs. Written as DNA, the CDR3 is TGTGCCAGCAGTCCCTGGACTGGCTCCTACGAGCAGTACTTC. Its translation: CASSPWTGSYEQYF.